These 13 T cell receptor beta chains were all obtained from the same sample, sequenced in a study of blood T cell repertoires in COVID-19. Clones were sequenced by immunoSEQ multiplex PCR, and TCRdb holds only the in-frame ones, with some missing. The sample lists some 120,000 clones; roughly 71% were seen once. Source material: peripheral blood. The receptors derive from a man older than 75 with acute or convalescent COVID-19.

The V call is TRBV5-1, the J call TRBJ2-5; 10 nucleotides align to TRBD2. Germline V CDR1 and CDR2: SGHRS, YFSETQ. CDR3 length: 15 residues. With V trimmed by 4 bases and J by 2 bases, 5 bases remained unmatched. The CDR3 protein is CASSVLAGAQETQYF. DNA for the CDR3: TGCGCCAGCAGCGTCCTAGCGGGGGCTCAAGAGACCCAGTACTTC.

The chain carries TRBV9 and TRBJ2-7; 9 positions match TRBD1. CDR1 and CDR2 (germline): SGDLS, YYNGEE. The V segment lost 4 bases and the J segment 7 bases; nucleotides outside the gene matches: 12. The CDR3 is 15 residues long. CDR3: CASSPPRQGGGEQYF. The CDR3 DNA reads TGTGCCAGCAGCCCCCCCCGACAGGGGGGAGGAGAGCAGTACTTC.

This chain joins TRBV4-1 and TRBJ2-5; a possible D gene is TRBD1 (5 bases). Trimming stripped 1 base from V and 2 bases from J, with 5 bases between. This CDR3 comprises 13 residues. Looked up from germline, CDR1 is MGHRA and CDR2 is YSYEKL. This chain's CDR3 is CASSQGQQETQYF. Written as DNA, the CDR3 is TGCGCCAGCAGCCAAGGACAGCAAGAGACCCAGTACTTC.

This chain uses TRBV19 with TRBJ2-7, with D possibly TRBD1 on 5 matching bases. This CDR3 spans 13 amino acids. Germline V lookup: CDR1 LNHDA, CDR2 SQIVND (reference sequence). The V and J ends lost 10 bases and 4 bases respectively, with 17 bases between them. The CDR3 protein is CATSPRQPYEQYF. The CDR3, as DNA: TGTGCCACCTCACCCAGACAGCCGTACGAGCAGTACTTC.

This chain links TRBV27 with TRBJ2-7; 10 bases line up with TRBD2. The CDR3 has 14 amino acids. CDR1 and CDR2 from the germline V gene are MNHEY and SMNVEV (reference sequence). Trimming at V came to 6 bases and at J to 2 bases, leaving 4 bases not matched to a gene. Written as DNA, the CDR3 is TGTGCCAGCAGAGCCAGCGGGGGGGCCTACGAGCAGTACTTC. This encodes CASRASGGAYEQYF.

J is TRBJ2-7 and V is TRBV11-2; 10 bases map to TRBD1. The CDR3 length is 15 residues. J lost 2 bases, V lost 5 bases, and 6 bases had no gene match. CDR1 SGHAT and CDR2 FQNNGV come from the germline V gene. The CDR3 sequence is CASSLAGTGAYEQYF. The CDR3 nucleotides are TGTGCCAGCAGCCTTGCCGGGACAGGGGCCTACGAGCAGTACTTC.

V and J are TRBV5-1 and TRBJ2-6, with D tentatively TRBD1 (5 bases). Germline V gene sequence: CDR1 SGHRS, CDR2 YFSETQ. The CDR3 extends over 17 amino acids. Deletions cut 4 bases from V and 1 base from J, with 15 bases between. The CDR3 loop is CASSQTTTASGANVLTF. CDR3 DNA sequence: TGCGCCAGCAGCCAAACTACGACAGCTTCTGGGGCCAACGTCCTGACTTTC.

The chain has TRBV7-2 and TRBJ2-2; a weak D match, TRBD1 (5 bases). Germline V gives CDR1 SGHTA, CDR2 FQGNSA. The CDR3 contains 14 residues. V lost 5 bases and J lost 7, with 14 bases in between. CDR3 in DNA: TGTGCCAGCAGCGCCCAGGGTTGGAGCGGGGAGCTGTTTTTT. This sequence encodes CASSAQGWSGELFF. Complete variable domain (other parts from reference TRBV7-2 and TRBJ2-2): GAGVSQSPSNKVTEKGKDVELRCDPISGHTALYWYRQSLGQGLEFLIYFQGNSAPDKSGLPSDRFSAERTGGSVSTLTIQRTQQEDSAVYLCASSAQGWSGELFFGEGSRLTVL.

In its sample, this clone was seen a few times. The V gene is TRBV12-5, the J gene TRBJ1-5, with D possibly TRBD1 on 5 matching bases. V lost 0 bases to trimming and J lost 0 bases, with 6 bases between them. CDR3 size: 15 residues. The germline V gene has CDR1 LGHNT and CDR2 FRNRAP. CDR3 sequence: CASGLVTGSNQPQHF. CDR3 bases: TGTGCTAGTGGTTTGGTTACAGGTAGCAATCAGCCCCAGCATTTT.

This chain joins TRBV5-6 and TRBJ1-2; D possibly corresponds to TRBD1 (6 bases). In germline, CDR1 is SGHDT, CDR2 YYEEEE. Trimming took off 7 bases at V and 6 bases at J, with 16 bases between the two ends. The CDR3 spans 13 residues. The CDR3 reads CASRITGTDGYTF. In DNA, the CDR3 is TGTGCCAGCCGCATAACAGGGACGGATGGCTACACCTTC. Combining the CDR3 with reference TRBV5-6 and TRBJ1-2 gives the whole variable domain DAGVTQSPTHLIKTRGQQVTLRCSPKSGHDTVSWYQQALGQGPQFIFQYYEEEERQRGNFPDRFSGHQFPNYSSELNVNALLLGDSALYLCASRITGTDGYTFGSGTRLTVV.

The rearrangement links TRBV10-3 to TRBJ1-1; 7 bases match TRBD1. V trimming: 7 bases; J trimming: 2 bases; junction bases outside the gene matches: 10. Looked up from germline, CDR1 is ENHRY and CDR2 is SYGVKD. This CDR3 has 15 amino acids. The CDR3 region is CAINRDSLGNTEAFF. The CDR3 coding sequence is TGTGCCATCAACCGGGACAGCCTAGGAAACACTGAAGCTTTCTTT.

This chain joins TRBV10-3 and TRBJ2-5; TRBD2 matches 7 bases. Germline CDR1 reads ENHRY; CDR2 reads SYGVKD. This CDR3 has 13 amino acids. J gave up 5 bases and V 7 bases, and 7 bases lay outside the gene matches. The CDR3 spells CAITSGGGETQYF. In DNA, the CDR3 is TGTGCCATCACCTCGGGGGGAGGGGAGACCCAGTACTTC.

The chain employs TRBV5-1 and TRBJ2-1; D is unresolved. Trimming took 3 bases from V and 0 from J, leaving 13 bases between them. Germline V CDR1 and CDR2: SGHRS, YFSETQ. This CDR3 is 16 amino acids long. In DNA, the CDR3 is TGCGCCAGCAGCTATACCCCGGGTCACTCCTACAATGAGCAGTTCTTC. Its protein is CASSYTPGHSYNEQFF.